This T cell receptor (beta chain) comes out of a study of technical replicates of blood from a few donors. Losses at the gene ends were 5 bases for V and 7 bases for J; bases not matched to a gene: 10. The CDR3 sequence is 16 residues long. Germline lookup yields CDR1 MNHNY and CDR2 SVGAGI (reference sequence). Data came from immunoSEQ multiplex PCR; TCRdb stores just in-frame clones and leaves some out. Of some 99,000 clones listed, nearly 97% are singletons. The genes are TRBV6-6 and TRBJ2-1, with 11 bases that match TRBD2. The receptor comes from a human donor in good health. Source material: T cells isolated from PBMCs. This CDR3 is CASSTWTSGFRNEQFF. CDR3 DNA: TGTGCCAGCAGTACCTGGACTAGCGGGTTTAGGAATGAGCAGTTCTTC.